Listed below are T cell receptor beta chains from one sample, sequenced in a study of naive and memory T cell subsets. TCRdb re-derived calls from the UMI-ligation and nested PCR reads in MiXCR, one entry per CDR3 protein. The sample records approximately 82,000 distinct CDR3 sequences, 6% to 7.5% being singletons. The sample comprised central memory CD4+ T cells from blood. Receptors were obtained from a human donor in good health. Both conserved end residues are part of each CDR3. The D gene is left open where the match is weak. For some rows the clone size is stated as once, few or many, or as a class when expanded; others skip it.

many,TRBJ2-2,TRBD2,TRBV20-1,CSVRWGGRNTGELFF,TGCAGTGTTCGATGGGGGGGTAGGAACACCGGGGAGCTGTTTTTT
many,TRBJ2-1,TRBD2,TRBV5-1,CASSLAAMSSYNEQFF,TGCGCCAGCAGCCTAGCGGCCATGAGCTCCTACAATGAGCAGTTCTTC
few,TRBJ1-1,-,TRBV7-2,CASSLISDTEAFF,TGTGCCAGCAGCTTAATCTCCGACACTGAAGCTTTCTTT
many,TRBJ2-1,-,TRBV20-1,CSATYTGYPYNEQFF,TGCAGTGCGACTTATACAGGGTATCCCTACAATGAGCAGTTCTTC
-,TRBJ2-1,-,TRBV20-1,CSASSGSDNEQFF,TGCAGTGCTAGTAGTGGCAGCGACAATGAGCAGTTCTTC
many,TRBJ2-1,TRBD2,TRBV7-3,CASSPSGPHEGRVVNEQFF,TGTGCCAGCAGCCCATCCGGCCCGCACGAGGGGAGGGTAGTGAATGAGCAGTTCTTC
medium-sized,TRBJ1-1,-,TRBV7-2,CASSGRDTEAFF,TGTGCCAGCAGCGGCAGGGACACTGAAGCTTTCTTT
many,TRBJ1-2,TRBD1,TRBV19,CASSPGTGADYGYTF,TGTGCCAGTAGTCCCGGGACAGGGGCTGACTATGGCTACACCTTC
-,TRBJ1-6,-,TRBV7-2,CASSRSGGGPVNSPLHF,TGTGCCAGCAGTCGATCGGGGGGGGGGCCCGTTAATTCACCCCTCCACTTT
few,TRBJ2-1,TRBD1,TRBV2,CASSQDRDRGRNEQFF,TGTGCCAGCAGCCAGGACCGGGACAGGGGAAGGAATGAGCAGTTCTTC
-,TRBJ2-1,TRBD2,TRBV11-2,CASSFDSGLAWREQFF,TGTGCCAGCAGCTTCGACTCGGGACTAGCTTGGCGGGAGCAGTTCTTC
few,TRBJ1-5,TRBD1,TRBV30,CTWSVAGGEQPQHF,TGTACCTGGAGTGTTGCAGGGGGCGAACAGCCCCAGCATTTT
few,TRBJ1-3,-,TRBV28,CASSFKVIVGRRRNTIYF,TGTGCCAGCAGTTTCAAAGTCATAGTGGGCCGGCGGAGAAACACCATATATTTT
-,TRBJ1-4,-,TRBV7-2,CASSLEGAESTNEKLFF,TGTGCCAGCAGCTTAGAAGGGGCAGAATCAACTAATGAAAAACTGTTTTTT
few,TRBJ2-2,-,TRBV20-1,CSARGNAGGELFF,TGCAGTGCTAGAGGGAACGCCGGTGGGGAGCTGTTTTTT
-,TRBJ1-2,-,TRBV7-3,CASSLTGGLGYTF,TGTGCCAGCAGCTTAACGGGGGGGCTTGGCTACACCTTC
-,TRBJ2-5,-,TRBV4-2,CASSQKYQGETQYF,TGTGCCAGCAGCCAAAAGTACCAGGGGGAGACCCAGTACTTC
many,TRBJ1-4,-,TRBV5-6,CASSLFRSTNEKLFF,TGTGCCAGCAGCTTGTTTCGGTCTACTAATGAAAAACTGTTTTTT
many,TRBJ1-4,-,TRBV6-2/TRBV6-3,CASSLAGATKEKLFF,TGTGCCAGCAGTTTAGCGGGGGCCACCAAGGAAAAACTGTTTTTT
-,TRBJ1-2,-,TRBV6-1,CATTGTSYGYTF,TGTGCCACGACCGGGACAAGTTATGGCTACACCTTC
many,TRBJ1-5,-,TRBV12-3/TRBV12-4,CASQGQFNQPQHF,TGTGCCAGCCAAGGACAGTTCAATCAGCCCCAGCATTTT
many,TRBJ2-5,-,TRBV24-1,CATSDRRVQETQYF,TGTGCCACCAGTGATAGGAGGGTTCAAGAGACCCAGTACTTC
-,TRBJ1-2,-,TRBV6-2/TRBV6-3,CASSYGAGGYGYTF,TGTGCCAGCAGTTACGGGGCAGGCGGTTATGGCTACACCTTC
few,TRBJ1-2,-,TRBV9,CASSAETEGRHTF,TGTGCCAGCAGCGCGGAGACAGAAGGTCGTCACACCTTC
few,TRBJ2-3,-,TRBV7-2,CASGGDTQYF,TGTGCCAGCGGCGGGGATACGCAGTATTTT
few,TRBJ2-7,-,TRBV12-3/TRBV12-4,CASSRRGSGEQYF,TGTGCCAGCAGTCGGAGAGGGTCCGGGGAGCAGTACTTC
many,TRBJ2-3,TRBD2,TRBV28,CASGEASGITDTQYF,TGTGCCAGCGGGGAAGCTAGCGGAATCACAGATACGCAGTATTTT
many,TRBJ2-1,-,TRBV19,CASSSGSRGYNEQFF,TGTGCCAGTAGTAGCGGGTCCAGAGGCTACAATGAGCAGTTCTTC
many,TRBJ1-6,-,TRBV7-2,CASSTSSSYNSPLHF,TGTGCCAGCAGCACGTCGAGCTCCTATAATTCACCCCTCCACTTT
few,TRBJ2-3,-,TRBV7-6,CASSLTGKADTQYF,TGTGCCAGCAGCTTAACGGGAAAGGCAGATACGCAGTATTTT
few,TRBJ1-2,-,TRBV6-2/TRBV6-3,CASSPEIALGYTF,TGTGCCAGCAGCCCGGAAATAGCCCTTGGCTACACCTTC
many,TRBJ2-4,-,TRBV12-3/TRBV12-4,CASSLTTGSGNIQYF,TGTGCCAGCAGTCTCACTACAGGTTCGGGAAACATTCAGTACTTC
many,TRBJ2-3,-,TRBV20-1,CSASPGTDTQYF,TGCAGTGCTAGCCCGGGTACGGATACGCAGTATTTT
many,TRBJ2-2,-,TRBV5-4,CASSLQANTGELLF,TGTGCCAGCAGCTTACAAGCGAACACCGGGGAGCTGTTGTTT
many,TRBJ2-7,TRBD1,TRBV5-6,CASSGQGYEQYF,TGTGCCAGCAGCGGACAGGGGTACGAGCAGTACTTC
many,TRBJ1-2,-,TRBV29-1,CSVDKFAGLLGGYTF,TGCAGCGTTGATAAGTTTGCAGGGCTGCTTGGTGGCTACACCTTC
-,TRBJ1-5,-,TRBV7-7,CASSENPGPHNQPQHF,TGTGCTAGCAGCGAAAACCCCGGGCCACACAATCAGCCCCAGCATTTT
-,TRBJ1-5,-,TRBV7-2,CASSLMDQPQHF,TGTGCCAGCAGCTTAATGGATCAGCCCCAGCATTTT
-,TRBJ1-3,TRBD1,TRBV25-1,CASRRQGTGNTIYF,TGTGCCAGCAGAAGACAGGGAACTGGAAACACCATATATTTT
many,TRBJ2-3,-,TRBV7-9,CASSLDVDTQYF,TGTGCCAGCAGCTTAGATGTCGATACGCAGTATTTT
-,TRBJ2-7,-,TRBV21-1,CASSKRGSPSSYEQYF,TGTGCCAGCAGCAAGAGAGGATCGCCCAGCTCCTACGAGCAGTACTTC
many,TRBJ1-1,TRBD1,TRBV20-1,CSASTRTGSEAFF,TGCAGTGCTTCTACTAGGACAGGGTCAGAAGCTTTCTTT
few,TRBJ2-4,-,TRBV20-1,CSAVRTAAKNIQYF,TGCAGTGCAGTCCGGACAGCAGCCAAAAACATTCAGTACTTC
-,TRBJ2-7,TRBD1,TRBV12-3/TRBV12-4,CASGTGGAGYEQYF,TGTGCCAGCGGGACAGGGGGCGCTGGCTACGAGCAGTACTTC
few,TRBJ2-1,-,TRBV7-2,CASSLGLSQGVNEQFF,TGTGCCAGCAGCTTAGGTCTTTCTCAGGGTGTCAATGAGCAGTTCTTC
many,TRBJ1-4,-,TRBV7-6,CASSIIQGEELFF,TGTGCCAGCAGCATCATACAGGGTGAAGAACTGTTTTTT
few,TRBJ1-1,-,TRBV11-2,CASSLDRLREAFF,TGTGCCAGCAGCTTAGACAGACTTAGAGAAGCTTTCTTT
few,TRBJ2-4,-,TRBV30,CAWSVTSNIQYF,TGTGCCTGGAGTGTAACCTCAAACATTCAGTACTTC
many,TRBJ1-3,-,TRBV28,CASTVPMGRNSGNTIYF,TGTGCCAGCACCGTACCCATGGGACGGAACTCTGGAAACACCATATATTTT
few,TRBJ2-3,TRBD2,TRBV12-3/TRBV12-4,CASLAGEADTQYF,TGTGCCAGCCTAGCGGGAGAAGCAGATACGCAGTATTTT
many,TRBJ2-3,TRBD2,TRBV12-3/TRBV12-4,CASSLLAGNRDTQYF,TGTGCCAGCAGTTTATTAGCGGGCAACAGAGATACGCAGTATTTT
many,TRBJ2-4,-,TRBV7-2,CASSLDRNIQYF,TGTGCCAGCAGCTTGGACAGAAACATTCAGTACTTC
-,TRBJ2-7,-,TRBV7-6,CASSRGAGPSAYEQYF,TGTGCCAGCAGCAGGGGGGCCGGACCATCGGCCTACGAGCAGTACTTC